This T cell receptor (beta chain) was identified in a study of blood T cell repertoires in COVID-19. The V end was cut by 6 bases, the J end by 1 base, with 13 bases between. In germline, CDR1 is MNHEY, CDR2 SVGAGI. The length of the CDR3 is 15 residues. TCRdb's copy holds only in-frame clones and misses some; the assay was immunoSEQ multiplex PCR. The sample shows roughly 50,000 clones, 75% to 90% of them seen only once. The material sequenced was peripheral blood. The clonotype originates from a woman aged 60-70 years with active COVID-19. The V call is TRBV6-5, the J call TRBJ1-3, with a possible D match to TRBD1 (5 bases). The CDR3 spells CASSPGRASGNTIYF. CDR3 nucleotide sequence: TGTGCCAGCAGCCCCGGCAGGGCGTCTGGAAACACCATATATTTT.